This TCR beta chain originates from a study of human T cells and chemical hapten exposure. Time point of the sample: patch test 2, 6 weeks after DPC sensitization. The treatment: therapeutic diphenylcyclopropenone sensitization with weekly scalp DPC. Blood collection took place prior to placing each patch test. Individual cDNA molecules received unique molecular identifiers in the library. Each CDR3 protein gets one entry after TCRdb re-called the RACE reads with MiXCR. The sample includes about 69,000 distinct CDR3 sequences, about a tenth of them seen just once. Overall study findings and caveats: Among TCRs, those above 1 in 1000 frequency were unaffected by DPC sensitization. The donors suffered from alopecia, so their immune response may not match that of healthy people.

As regards this clonotype: Its specificity is unknown.

This clonotype originated in a woman in her forties or fifties with alopecia areata. Some clones in this sample may be carry-over from other donors' samples. This specimen consisted of whole blood, obtained in connection with sensitization to the hapten diphenylcyclopropenone (DPC).

The CDR3 loop reads CASSPLAGTPSTYF. In DNA, the CDR3 is TGTGCCAGCAGTCCCTTAGCGGGAACCCCTAGTACTTACTTC. The rearrangement links TRBV27 to TRBJ2-7; 8 bases are shared with TRBD2. Germline V lookup: CDR1 MNHEY, CDR2 SMNVEV (reference sequence). The junction had 16 bases not matched to a gene; V was cut back by 5 bases and J by 13 bases. The CDR3 is made up of 14 amino acids.